These 2 T cell receptor beta chains came from one sample sequenced in a study of cytomegalovirus exposure and HLA in healthy donors. PCR primers comprised 60 Vbeta and 13 Jbeta primers. The assay was immunoSEQ multiplex PCR, and TCRdb's table has in-frame clones only and misses some. Of 130,000 or so clones in the sample, around 66% are singletons; the top ten hold 8% to 9%. Sequences were obtained from PBMCs. The receptors come from a woman between 40 and 50 years old in good health and CMV-seropositive.

The chain links TRBV4-1 to TRBJ2-5; no firm D call. Germline loops: CDR1 MGHRA, CDR2 YSYEKL. This CDR3 is built from 13 residues. V was shortened by 1 base and J by 5 bases, with 8 bases between the two germline ends. The CDR3 is CASSQGVWETQYF. CDR3 DNA sequence: TGCGCCAGCAGCCAAGGAGTTTGGGAGACCCAGTACTTC.

CDR3 sequence reads: CASSFFGNTIYF. In DNA form, the CDR3 reads TGTGCCAGCAGCTTCTTTGGAAACACCATATATTTT. This chain links TRBV5-6 with TRBJ1-3, with D unresolved. This CDR3 contains 12 residues. Per germline, CDR1 SGHDT and CDR2 YYEEEE. Deletions cut 2 bases from V and 3 bases from J, with 3 bases between.